Each of the 31 T cell receptor beta chains below was sequenced from the same sample in a study of blood T cell repertoires in COVID-19. Measured with immunoSEQ multiplex PCR; TCRdb has only the in-frame clones, and not every one. The top ten clones hold 25% to 35% of a sample with some 78,000 clones, roughly 90% of them seen once. Sequences were obtained from peripheral blood. The receptors were sampled from a man aged 45 to 65 with active or convalescent COVID-19.

V usage is TRBV4-3 and J usage is TRBJ1-1; D gene unclear. The CDR3 loop spans 16 amino acids. CDR1 LGHNA and CDR2 YSLEER come from the germline V gene. Trimming pared 0 bases from V and 1 base from J, leaving 12 bases between. The CDR3 here is CASSQDLTEPNTEAFF. CDR3 sequence (DNA): TGCGCCAGCAGCCAAGATCTGACGGAGCCGAACACTGAAGCTTTCTTT.

The V and J genes are TRBV24-1 and TRBJ2-1, with TRBD1 matching 8 bases. The germline gives CDR1 KGHDR, CDR2 SFDVKD. Trimming cost V 3 bases and J 6 bases; bases outside gene matches: 9. The CDR3 loop spans 16 amino acids. CDR3: CATSDTRGRGGNEQFF. The CDR3, as DNA: TGTGCCACCAGTGATACCAGGGGGCGCGGTGGCAATGAGCAGTTCTTC.

V gene TRBV29-1 combines with J gene TRBJ2-7; 9 nucleotides match TRBD1. The germline gives CDR1 SQVTM, CDR2 ANQGSEA. V dropped 2 bases and J dropped 5; count of bases not matched to a gene: 4. The CDR3 length is 13 residues. The CDR3 spells CSVEPGQGNEQYF. As DNA, the CDR3 is TGCAGCGTTGAACCGGGACAGGGCAACGAGCAGTACTTC.

The chain couples TRBV5-1 to TRBJ2-1; TRBD2 is a possible D gene (5 bases). CDR1 and CDR2 (germline): SGHRS, YFSETQ. The CDR3 is 15 amino acids. V shed 0 bases and J shed 0 bases, with 7 bases lying between them. For the CDR3, the DNA is TGCGCCAGCAGCTTGGAAGGGAGCTCCTACAATGAGCAGTTCTTC. Its protein is CASSLEGSSYNEQFF.

The chain is built from TRBV30 and TRBJ2-1, with TRBD1 as a possible D gene (6 bases). This CDR3 has 14 residues. With 1 base removed from V and 6 bases from J, the gap between germline ends came to 13 bases. Germline CDR1 is GTSNPN and CDR2 is SVGIG (reference sequence). The CDR3 here is CAWSGTDRINEQFF. The CDR3 bases are TGTGCCTGGAGTGGGACAGACAGGATCAATGAGCAGTTCTTC.

V gene TRBV18 combines with J gene TRBJ2-6; 11 bases fit TRBD1. Germline lookup yields CDR1 KGHSH and CDR2 LQKENI. CDR3 size: 20 residues. The J segment lost 0 bases and the V segment lost 1 base, leaving 8 bases of the junction unmatched. CDR3 sequence: CASSPLRDRGWTSGANVLTF. In DNA, the CDR3 is TGTGCCAGCTCACCACTACGGGACAGGGGGTGGACCTCTGGGGCCAACGTCCTGACTTTC.

This sequence joins TRBV5-6 and TRBJ1-2, with 7 bases matching TRBD1. After removal of 4 bases from V and 2 bases from J, the junction contained 11 bases not matched to a gene. This CDR3 is 16 amino acids long. Germline loops: CDR1 SGHDT, CDR2 YYEEEE. The CDR3 DNA reads as TGTGCCAGCAGCGTCAGACAGGGTAGTACCAACTATGGCTACACCTTC. It is translated as CASSVRQGSTNYGYTF.

This rearrangement joins TRBV15 to TRBJ1-3; D is uncertain. The V gene's germline CDR1 is LNHNV and CDR2 YYDKDF (reference sequence). The CDR3 sequence is 13 residues long. Trimming stripped 8 bases from V and 4 bases from J, with 12 bases between. CDR3 bases: TGTGCCACCTTGAGGCTGCGAGGAAACACCATATATTTT. It encodes CATLRLRGNTIYF.

The chain combines TRBV19 with TRBJ1-1; TRBD1 agrees at 9 bases. The CDR3 is made up of 14 amino acids. Germline V gene sequence: CDR1 LNHDA, CDR2 SQIVND (reference sequence). The trim removed 6 bases at V and 2 bases at J, leaving 4 bases unmatched. In DNA, the CDR3 is TGTGCCAGTAGGAACAGGGGGCTTAACACTGAAGCTTTCTTT. This gives the protein CASRNRGLNTEAFF.

This chain uses TRBV20-1 with TRBJ2-1; 11 positions match TRBD2. After removal of 3 bases from V and 1 base from J, the junction contained 2 bases not matched to a gene. Germline-derived CDR1 and CDR2 are DFQATT and SNEGSKA (reference sequence). The CDR3 sequence is 15 residues long. The CDR3 sequence: CSASSGRASYNEQFF. The CDR3 DNA reads as TGCAGTGCTAGTAGCGGGAGGGCATCCTACAATGAGCAGTTCTTC.

This clone turned up a few times. This rearrangement joins TRBV19 to TRBJ1-2, with 10 bases lining up with TRBD1. The germline gives CDR1 LNHDA, CDR2 SQIVND (reference sequence). The CDR3 has 14 residues. V lost 6 bases, J lost 2 bases, and 3 bases stayed unmatched. In nucleotides, the CDR3 is TGTGCCAGTAGACCGGACAGGGGGAACTATGGCTACACCTTC. Amino acids: CASRPDRGNYGYTF.

The genes are TRBV30 and TRBJ2-7; D perhaps matches TRBD2 (5 bases). The CDR3 contains 11 residues. V lost 3 bases and J 3 bases, leaving 6 bases between the germline ends. CDR1 is GTSNPN and CDR2 is SVGIG in the germline V gene (reference sequence). CDR3 bases: TGTGCCTGGAGCGGGGTCTACGAGCAGTACTTC. It codes for CAWSGVYEQYF.

The chain links TRBV3-1 (or the pseudogene TRBV3-2) to TRBJ1-6; the D is unclear. Trimming left V 1 base short and J 8 bases short, with 12 bases between. The CDR3 sequence is 15 residues long. The germline V gene has CDR1 LGHDT and CDR2 YNNKEL (reference sequence). The CDR3 is CASSQVGQSDSPLHF. Here the CDR3 DNA reads TGTGCCAGCAGCCAAGTTGGCCAGTCTGATTCACCCCTCCACTTT.

The chain recombines TRBV5-1 with TRBJ2-2, with 7 bases aligning to TRBD1. Germline V gives CDR1 SGHRS, CDR2 YFSETQ. V gave up 4 bases and J gave up 7 bases; unmatched junction bases: 13. This CDR3 contains 16 residues. The CDR3 bases are TGCGCCAGCAGCGCTTACGACAGGGCGGTTGGCGGGGAGCTGTTTTTT. Its protein product is CASSAYDRAVGGELFF.

This chain connects TRBV30 to TRBJ1-1; D perhaps matches TRBD1 (6 bases). Germline V gives CDR1 GTSNPN, CDR2 SVGIG (reference sequence). The CDR3 contains 17 residues. V lost 2 bases and J lost 7, with 26 bases in between. The CDR3 coding sequence is TGTGCCTGGAGTCGGCGGATTACTTCGGGACACTTTATTGAAGCTTTCTTT. Its translation is CAWSRRITSGHFIEAFF.

This chain joins TRBV28 and TRBJ1-5; D unresolved. CDR1 is MDHEN, CDR2 SYDVKM, per germline. CDR3 length equals 13 residues. Trimming stripped 5 bases from V and 9 bases from J, with 14 bases between. Here the CDR3 reads CASSPAPVRPQHF. The CDR3 DNA reads TGTGCCAGCAGTCCAGCGCCTGTGCGGCCCCAGCATTTT. Full variable domain (outside the CDR3, taken from reference TRBV28 and TRBJ1-5): DVKVTQSSRYLVKRTGEKVFLECVQDMDHENMFWYRQDPGLGLRLIYFSYDVKMKEKGDIPEGYSVSREKKERFSLILESASTNQTSMYLCASSPAPVRPQHFGDGTRLSIL.

The chain uses TRBV30 and TRBJ1-4; a possible D gene is TRBD1 (6 bases). The germline V gene has CDR1 GTSNPN and CDR2 SVGIG (reference sequence). Trimming pared 4 bases from V and 8 bases from J, leaving 17 bases between. The length of the CDR3 is 14 residues. This chain's CDR3 is CAWTGEGISEKLFF. CDR3 coding DNA: TGTGCCTGGACAGGGGAGGGGATTAGCGAAAAACTGTTTTTT.

The gene calls are TRBV5-4 and TRBJ2-3, with a weak D call TRBD2 (6 bases). Germline V gives CDR1 SGHNT, CDR2 YYREEE (reference sequence). Trimming shortened V by 4 bases and J by 0 bases, and 15 bases separated the two germline ends. The CDR3 is made up of 16 amino acids. CDR3 sequence: CASSVNLAPSTDTQYF. The CDR3 DNA is TGTGCCAGCAGCGTAAATCTAGCGCCCAGCACAGATACGCAGTATTTT.

This clone came up a few times. CDR3 sequence (DNA): TGCAGTGCGAGTAGCGGAGTTTACGAGCAGTACTTC. It specifies CSASSGVYEQYF. The chain carries TRBV20-1 and TRBJ2-7; possible D gene TRBD2, 6 bases. The CDR3 length is 12 residues. CDR1 and CDR2 (germline): DFQATT, SNEGSKA (reference sequence). V was pared by 6 bases and J by 4 bases, with 13 bases between.

The chain joins TRBV6-5 to TRBJ1-5; 7 bases line up with TRBD1. The CDR3 sequence is 15 residues long. V shed 5 bases and J 2 bases; nucleotides not matched to a gene: 6. Germline V gene sequence: CDR1 MNHEY, CDR2 SVGAGI. CDR3: CASSPGGGGNQPQHF. CDR3 bases: TGTGCCAGCAGTCCAGGGGGAGGTGGCAATCAGCCCCAGCATTTT.

The gene calls are TRBV27 and TRBJ1-1; the D gene is possibly TRBD1 (6 bases). The CDR3 has 14 amino acids. Per germline, CDR1 MNHEY and CDR2 SMNVEV (reference sequence). V was cut by 0 bases and J by 8 bases, with 13 bases left in between. Here the CDR3 reads CASSLSPGGLEAFF. The CDR3 DNA is TGTGCCAGCAGTTTATCGCCGGGGGGCCTGGAAGCTTTCTTT.

The rearrangement links TRBV18 to TRBJ1-1, with TRBD1 as a possible D gene (5 bases). This CDR3 is built from 15 residues. V dropped 2 bases and J dropped 4 bases, with 14 bases sitting between them. Germline-derived CDR1 and CDR2 are KGHSH and LQKENI. This CDR3 reads CASSPIGGRGTEAFF. CDR3 bases: TGTGCCAGCTCACCAATAGGAGGGAGGGGCACTGAAGCTTTCTTT.

This clone has only a few counts. The chain couples TRBV19 to TRBJ1-6, with D possibly being TRBD1 (5 bases). This CDR3 contains 18 residues. Looked up from germline, CDR1 is LNHDA and CDR2 is SQIVND (reference sequence). Trimming cost V 7 bases and J 9 bases, with 28 bases left between them. In nucleotides, the CDR3 is TGTGCCAGTACCGATATAAGTCACGCGGGGGGGGTCAGTTCACCCCTCCACTTT. This encodes CASTDISHAGGVSSPLHF.

This clone was found a few times. The V gene is TRBV21-1, the J gene TRBJ1-5; the table's TRBD1 call for D was not verified on the DNA. TRBV21-1 is noted as a pseudogene. The CDR3 runs to 15 residues. The chain's CDR3 is CASSKCTGGHQPQHF. The CDR3 nucleotides read TGTGCCAGCAGCAAATGTACAGGGGGTCATCAGCCCCAGCATTTT.

The J gene is TRBJ1-1, the V gene TRBV3-1 (or the pseudogene TRBV3-2); D possibly corresponds to TRBD1 (5 bases). CDR1 is LGHDT, CDR2 YNNKEL, per germline (reference sequence). V lost 2 bases, J lost 0 bases, and 10 bases lay in between. The CDR3 runs 15 residues. The CDR3 is CASSQQGTMNTEAFF. The CDR3 DNA reads TGTGCCAGCAGCCAACAGGGAACAATGAACACTGAAGCTTTCTTT.

Only a few counts were recorded for this clone. The chain has TRBV6-1 and TRBJ1-5; D possibly corresponds to TRBD1 (6 bases). Germline assignment: CDR1 MNHNS and CDR2 SASEGT. Trimming took off 3 bases at V and 4 bases at J, with 7 bases between the two ends. CDR3 length: 13 amino acids. The CDR3 nucleotides read TGTGCCAGCAGTGAGGACAGAAATCAGCCCCAGCATTTT. This gives the protein CASSEDRNQPQHF.

The V call is TRBV3-1 (or the pseudogene TRBV3-2), the J call TRBJ1-2; 9 nucleotides align to TRBD1. V lost 2 bases to trimming and J lost 4 bases; unmatched junction nucleotides: 17. The germline CDR1 and CDR2 sequences are LGHDT and YNNKEL (reference sequence). There are 19 residues in the CDR3. The CDR3 here is CASSQPRTGGPSYRYGYTF. Written as DNA, the CDR3 is TGTGCCAGCAGCCAACCGAGAACAGGGGGCCCATCCTACCGCTATGGCTACACCTTC.

The CDR3 loop is CASSLTGEDQPQHF. As DNA, the CDR3 is TGTGCCAGCTCACTAACAGGGGAGGATCAGCCCCAGCATTTT. This rearrangement joins TRBV18 to TRBJ1-5; 7 bases are shared with TRBD1. The CDR3 totals 14 residues. Germline CDR1 is KGHSH and CDR2 is LQKENI. V lost 4 bases and J lost 5; bases outside the gene matches: 5.

J is TRBJ2-7 and V is TRBV19; 9 bases are a match to TRBD1. This CDR3 comprises 16 residues. J gave up 3 bases and V 4 bases, and 10 bases lay outside the gene matches. Germline-derived CDR1 and CDR2 are LNHDA and SQIVND (reference sequence). The chain's CDR3 is CASSTLPGTGFYEQYF. The CDR3 DNA is TGTGCCAGTAGTACCTTACCCGGGACAGGGTTCTACGAGCAGTACTTC. Supplemented by reference TRBV19 and TRBJ2-7, the full variable domain reads DGGITQSPKYLFRKEGQNVTLSCEQNLNHDAMYWYRQDPGQGLRLIYYSQIVNDFQKGDIAEGYSVSREKKESFPLTVTSAQKNPTAFYLCASSTLPGTGFYEQYFGPGTRLTVT.

The genes are TRBV5-4 and TRBJ1-4; the match to TRBD1 covers 9 bases. The CDR3 loop spans 15 amino acids. V dropped 4 bases and J dropped 7; count of bases not matched to a gene: 8. Germline V gene sequence: CDR1 SGHNT, CDR2 YYREEE (reference sequence). CDR3 amino acids: CASSTGTGQFEKLFF. The CDR3 bases are TGTGCCAGCAGCACCGGGACAGGGCAGTTTGAAAAACTGTTTTTT.

The J gene is TRBJ2-7, the V gene TRBV18; 7 bases fit TRBD1. The CDR3 runs to 13 residues. Germline assignment: CDR1 KGHSH and CDR2 LQKENI. The ends lost 4 bases at V and 3 bases at J; junction bases unmatched: 3. CDR3 in amino acids: CASSLGTVYEQYF. CDR3 bases: TGTGCCAGCTCACTAGGGACAGTCTACGAGCAGTACTTC.